The rows below give T cell receptor beta chains drawn from one sample of a study of shared clonotypes between healthy human individuals. Sequencing used immunoSEQ multiplex PCR; TCRdb keeps in-frame clones, though not all of them. Of approximately 100,000 clones listed, 67% are singletons. Input material: memory CD8+ T cells sorted from blood. The receptors were gathered from a man under 40 in good health. Each CDR3 is given with its conserved first and last residue. The D gene is left open where the match is weak. Clone size appears in some rows only: once, few, many, or a class for an expanded clone.

clone size	J gene	D gene	V gene	CDR3 protein	CDR3 DNA
NA	TRBJ1-3	NA	TRBV2	CASSDGSAGNTIYF	TGTGCCAGCAGTGATGGGTCAGCTGGAAACACCATATATTTT
once	TRBJ2-3	TRBD2	TRBV14	CASSPIAGGITDTQYF	TGTGCCAGCAGCCCTATAGCGGGAGGGATCACAGATACGCAGTATTTT
NA	TRBJ2-2	NA	TRBV6-6	CASSYTGGGELFF	TGTGCCAGCAGTTACACCGGCGGCGGGGAGCTGTTTTTT
NA	TRBJ1-5	NA	TRBV10-3	CAISEQGDSNQPQHF	TGTGCCATCAGCGAGCAGGGTGATAGCAATCAGCCCCAGCATTTT
once	TRBJ2-7	TRBD1	TRBV7-9	CASSSLDRDYYEQYF	TGTGCCAGCAGCTCTTTAGACAGGGATTACTACGAGCAGTACTTC
NA	TRBJ2-1	TRBD1	TRBV29-1	CSVDPQGFDEQFF	TGCAGCGTTGACCCACAGGGGTTCGATGAGCAGTTCTTC
NA	TRBJ2-1	NA	TRBV5-1	CASSFIGGDEPEQFF	TGCGCCAGCAGCTTTATAGGCGGGGACGAACCTGAGCAGTTCTTC
many	TRBJ2-7	TRBD2	TRBV19	CASSGSGRASYEQYF	TGTGCCAGTAGTGGGAGCGGGAGGGCCTCATACGAGCAGTACTTC
NA	TRBJ2-7	NA	TRBV25-1	CASSGSYEQYF	TGTGCCAGCAGTGGGTCTTACGAGCAGTACTTC
NA	TRBJ2-2	NA	TRBV19	CASSLLTPMGLPNTGELFF	TGTGCCAGTAGTCTACTCACCCCGATGGGACTGCCGAACACCGGGGAGCTGTTTTTT
NA	TRBJ2-7	TRBD2	TRBV10-3	CAISPGLAGASEQYF	TGTGCCATCAGCCCCGGACTAGCGGGAGCGAGCGAGCAATACTTC
many	TRBJ2-3	TRBD2	TRBV19	CASSRASGTDTQYF	TGTGCCAGTAGTCGGGCTAGCGGGACAGATACGCAGTATTTT
NA	TRBJ2-3	TRBD2	TRBV9	CASSVTQREDTQYF	TGTGCCAGCAGCGTAACTCAGCGGGAAGATACGCAGTATTTT
many	TRBJ2-7	NA	TRBV28	CASNSNLREQYF	TGTGCCAGCAACAGTAATTTACGCGAGCAGTACTTC
NA	TRBJ1-1	TRBD1	TRBV2	CASSLGWGSRGPEAFF	TGTGCCAGCAGCCTTGGTTGGGGTTCCAGGGGGCCCGAAGCTTTCTTT
NA	TRBJ2-1	TRBD1	TRBV5-1	CASSLGQARFGEQFF	TGCGCCAGCAGCCTAGGACAGGCCAGGTTTGGTGAGCAGTTCTTC
NA	TRBJ2-1	TRBD1	TRBV18	CASSPKGTGISNEQFF	TGTGCCAGCTCACCAAAAGGGACAGGGATAAGTAATGAGCAGTTCTTC
NA	TRBJ2-2	TRBD1	TRBV28	CASSQGARDTGELFF	TGTGCCAGCAGTCAGGGGGCGCGGGACACCGGGGAGCTGTTTTTT
few	TRBJ1-1	NA	TRBV2	CASSARGGGNTEAFF	TGTGCCAGCAGTGCGCGAGGGGGGGGAAACACTGAAGCTTTCTTT
NA	TRBJ1-2	TRBD1	TRBV14	CASSRTGGEYGYTF	TGTGCCAGCAGCCGTACAGGGGGGGAGTATGGCTACACCTTC
many	TRBJ2-1	TRBD2	TRBV29-1	CSVNGLAEAYEQFF	TGCAGCGTCAATGGGCTAGCGGAGGCCTATGAGCAGTTCTTC
NA	TRBJ2-3	TRBD1	TRBV28	CASRDSGQGKMDTQYF	TGTGCCAGCAGGGATTCAGGACAGGGTAAGATGGATACGCAGTATTTT
NA	TRBJ2-7	NA	TRBV28	CASSLEWGTPSSYEQYF	TGTGCCAGCAGTTTAGAATGGGGGACGCCTAGCTCCTACGAGCAGTACTTC
NA	TRBJ2-2	NA	TRBV7-9	CASSYAGTGELFF	TGTGCCAGCTCATACGCGGGAACCGGGGAGCTGTTTTTT
NA	TRBJ2-3	TRBD2	TRBV2	CASTIAGGPTDTQYF	TGTGCCAGCACAATAGCGGGAGGCCCCACAGATACGCAGTATTTT
NA	TRBJ2-7	TRBD1	TRBV25-1	CASSPGQGASTPYEQYF	TGTGCCAGCAGTCCGGGACAGGGGGCCTCGACCCCCTACGAGCAGTACTTC
NA	TRBJ2-1	NA	TRBV28	CASSLVSYEQFF	TGTGCCAGCAGTTTAGTCTCATATGAGCAGTTCTTC
once	TRBJ2-2	NA	TRBV28	CASSLVGHTGELFF	TGTGCCAGCAGTTTAGTGGGGCACACCGGGGAGCTGTTTTTT
NA	TRBJ2-7	NA	TRBV28	CASSVQNTYEQYF	TGTGCCAGCAGTGTACAGAATACCTACGAGCAGTACTTC
NA	TRBJ2-7	NA	TRBV2	CASSEHREVYNEQYF	TGTGCCAGCAGTGAACACAGGGAGGTTTATAACGAGCAGTACTTC
once	TRBJ2-3	NA	TRBV21-1	CASGQGISSTDTQYF	TGTGCCAGCGGACAGGGAATCTCTAGCACAGATACGCAGTATTTT
NA	TRBJ2-2	NA	TRBV4-2	CASSYGLVGELFF	TGTGCCAGCAGCTACGGACTGGTCGGGGAGCTGTTTTTT
NA	TRBJ2-7	NA	TRBV5-1	CASSRQGNEQYF	TGCGCCAGCAGCCGTCAGGGGAACGAGCAGTACTTC
many	TRBJ2-1	TRBD2	TRBV7-9	CASSLGLAGDNEQFF	TGTGCCAGCAGCTTAGGACTAGCGGGAGACAATGAGCAGTTCTTC
NA	TRBJ1-1	NA	TRBV30	CAWSRMNTEAFF	TGTGCCTGGAGTAGGATGAACACTGAAGCTTTCTTT
NA	TRBJ2-7	NA	TRBV14	CASSQESRGLPAGPSYEQYF	TGTGCCAGCAGCCAAGAAAGTCGGGGACTCCCGGCGGGCCCATCCTACGAGCAGTACTTC
NA	TRBJ2-1	NA	TRBV9	CASSTRVSSYNEQFF	TGTGCCAGCAGCACGCGGGTGAGCTCCTACAATGAGCAGTTCTTC
few	TRBJ1-1	NA	TRBV7-9	CASSPGTSDEAFF	TGTGCCAGCAGCCCAGGGACATCTGATGAAGCTTTCTTT
once	TRBJ2-2	TRBD2	TRBV5-1	CASSPALALAGGGELFF	TGCGCCAGCAGCCCCGCCCTTGCACTAGCGGGAGGCGGGGAGCTGTTTTTT
few	TRBJ2-1	TRBD2	TRBV9	CASSPGLAARGEQFF	TGTGCCAGCAGCCCCGGACTAGCGGCCAGGGGTGAGCAGTTCTTC
few	TRBJ2-7	TRBD2	TRBV5-1	CASSLLAGASYEQYF	TGCGCCAGCAGCCTGCTTGCGGGAGCATCCTACGAGCAGTACTTC
NA	TRBJ2-4	NA	TRBV5-6	CASSFGTGDIQYF	TGTGCCAGCAGCTTTGGAACTGGGGACATTCAGTACTTC
NA	TRBJ2-5	NA	TRBV29-1	CSVVDPYQETQYF	TGCAGCGTTGTTGACCCCTACCAAGAGACCCAGTACTTC
NA	TRBJ2-5	TRBD2	TRBV7-2	CASSLWWRESGETQYF	TGTGCCAGCAGCTTATGGTGGCGGGAGTCAGGGGAGACCCAGTACTTC
NA	TRBJ2-2	TRBD1	TRBV30	CAWGRDSLTGELFF	TGTGCCTGGGGACGGGACAGCCTCACCGGGGAGCTGTTTTTT
NA	TRBJ2-1	NA	TRBV7-6	CASSADPGRPYNEQFF	TGTGCCAGCAGCGCAGACCCGGGACGGCCTTACAATGAGCAGTTCTTC
many	TRBJ2-2	TRBD1	TRBV25-1	CASSDSDRGPTGELFF	TGTGCCAGCAGTGACTCGGACAGGGGCCCGACCGGGGAGCTGTTTTTT
NA	TRBJ2-5	TRBD2	TRBV9	CASSVGAGAETQYF	TGTGCCAGCAGCGTAGGGGCGGGAGCAGAGACCCAGTACTTC
NA	TRBJ1-1	NA	TRBV21-1	CARSRGAFF	TGTGCCCGCTCGAGGGGAGCTTTCTTT
once	TRBJ2-3	TRBD2	TRBV5-1	CASSPPSASGRSGTDTQYF	TGCGCCAGCAGCCCCCCGTCGGCTAGCGGGAGGTCTGGCACAGATACGCAGTATTTT
NA	TRBJ2-1	NA	TRBV2	CASRQNNEQFF	TGTGCCAGCAGGCAAAACAATGAGCAGTTCTTC
NA	TRBJ2-5	NA	TRBV5-1	CASSLVTTGETQYF	TGCGCCAGCAGCTTGGTTACCACGGGAGAGACCCAGTACTTC
once	TRBJ2-3	NA	TRBV14	CASSQDRLGGGTDTQYF	TGTGCCAGCAGCCAAGATCGACTAGGTGGGGGCACAGATACGCAGTATTTT
NA	TRBJ2-7	TRBD2	TRBV11-2	CASSLWTSGREEQYF	TGTGCCAGCAGCCTCTGGACTAGCGGGAGGGAAGAGCAGTACTTC
NA	TRBJ2-7	NA	TRBV12-5	CASAPGDSRYEQYF	TGTGCTAGTGCCCCCGGGGACTCACGCTACGAGCAGTACTTC
NA	TRBJ2-4	NA	TRBV19	CASSKGTIGHIQYF	TGTGCCAGTAGTAAGGGGACAATAGGACACATTCAGTACTTC
few	TRBJ1-5	NA	TRBV19	CASSIGLGGNQPQHF	TGTGCCAGTAGTATAGGCCTTGGGGGCAATCAGCCCCAGCATTTT
NA	TRBJ2-1	TRBD2	TRBV6-4	CASSDSGTSGINEQFF	TGTGCCAGCAGTGACTCGGGGACTAGCGGGATCAATGAGCAGTTCTTC